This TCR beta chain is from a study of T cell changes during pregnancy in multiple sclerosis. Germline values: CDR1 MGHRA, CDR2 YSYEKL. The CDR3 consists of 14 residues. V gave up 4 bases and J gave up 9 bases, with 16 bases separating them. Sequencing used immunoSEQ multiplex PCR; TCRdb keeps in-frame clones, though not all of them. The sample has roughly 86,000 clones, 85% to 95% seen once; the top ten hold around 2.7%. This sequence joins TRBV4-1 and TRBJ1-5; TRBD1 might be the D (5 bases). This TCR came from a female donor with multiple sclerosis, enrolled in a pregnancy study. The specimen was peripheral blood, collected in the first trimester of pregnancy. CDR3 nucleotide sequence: TGCGCCAGCAGCCCCAGGGACTTCCCAGGGCCCCAGCATTTT. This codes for CASSPRDFPGPQHF.